This TCR beta chain was sequenced in a study of T cells in localized non-small cell lung cancer. Germline V CDR1 and CDR2: LNHDA, SQIVND (reference sequence). This CDR3 spans 13 amino acids. Trimming shortened V by 4 bases and J by 4 bases, and 10 bases separated the two germline ends. Regarding the study as a whole: Paired adjacent lung recovered a median around 62 of the top 100 tumor clones. Sequence data derive from only one tumor region, so heterogeneity remains possible.

For this clone: The antigen is not known.

The uninvolved lung lay at least 2 cm from the tumor margin and lacked atypia. Assay used: immunoSEQ multiplex PCR; TCRdb lists only in-frame clones, some missing. This sample has about 6,300 clones, with 15% found just once. The starting material was normal lung tissue next to the tumor, obtained before any cancer treatment. The chain uses TRBV19 and TRBJ1-2; tentatively, D is TRBD1 (6 bases). This clonotype was obtained from a male donor at least 60 years old with stage II squamous cell lung carcinoma. CDR3 nucleotide sequence: TGTGCCAGTAGTACCCCGGACAGCTATGGCTACACCTTC. This translates into CASSTPDSYGYTF.